This section outlines one T cell receptor (beta chain) sequence together with its context. Its antigen is undetermined. Each patient's relapse followed autologous stem cell transplantation, and brentuximab vedotin exposure varied. This sample was taken from a study of PD-1 blockade in classical Hodgkin lymphoma. Across the whole study: Administration of nivolumab to patients was at 3 mg/kg intravenously every 2 weeks. General study results and limits: Possibly reflecting disease activity or prior therapy, repertoire differences have causes that remain undefined. Diminished baseline TCR diversity has been reported in newly diagnosed patients relative to healthy donors. Patients who initiated nivolumab within 1 year of ASCT were excluded.

The V gene's germline CDR1 is MNHNS and CDR2 SASEGT. This CDR3 is 14 amino acids long. V was clipped by 5 bases and J by 6 bases, with 11 bases between them. The method was immunoSEQ multiplex PCR; TCRdb's version includes in-frame clones alone and lacks a portion of them. The table lists about 20,000 clones, approximately 73% of them singletons. This TCR derives from a human donor with classical Hodgkin lymphoma. The rearrangement joins TRBV6-1 to TRBJ1-6; D gene unclear. Source: peripheral blood mononuclear cells (PBMCs), taken before the second cycle of nivolumab. In nucleotides, the CDR3 is TGTGCCAGCAGTCCCCGTCTAAGTAATTCACCCCTCCACTTT. Translating it yields CASSPRLSNSPLHF.